This T cell receptor (beta chain) was documented in a study of cytomegalovirus exposure and HLA in healthy donors. Primers included in the PCR were 60 Vbeta and 13 Jbeta primers. TCRdb's table, derived via immunoSEQ multiplex PCR, lists solely in-frame clones and lacks some. This sample has 150,000 to 200,000 clones; over 60% occur once, and the top ten carry around 3.1%. Germline CDR1 MGHRA, CDR2 YSYEKL. The V gene end was trimmed by 4 bases and the J gene end by 0 bases; junction bases not matched to a gene: 5. This CDR3 spans 16 amino acids. The sequenced sample consisted of PBMCs. The V call is TRBV4-1, the J call TRBJ2-5, with 10 positions matching TRBD1. The receptor comes from a male donor in good health and CMV-seronegative. The CDR3 region is CASSPGQGDYQETQYF. In nucleotides, the CDR3 is TGCGCCAGCAGCCCTGGACAGGGGGATTACCAAGAGACCCAGTACTTC.